This passage covers 14 T cell receptor beta chains from one sample sequenced in a study of T-cell reconstitution after alpha-beta-depleted transplantation in children. A library of TCRbeta sequences, prepared with unique molecular identifiers, was generated. From the PCR reads, TCRdb called clonotypes with MiXCR, one entry per CDR3 protein. The profile shows about 460,000 distinct CDR3 sequences, more than 9% of them singletons. This specimen consisted of PBMCs, obtained before TCRalphabeta/CD19-depleted stem cell transplant. The receptors shown here come from a child aged 2-15 years with inherited bone marrow failure, due to receive a stem cell transplant.

This clonotype was seen at least ten times. The rearrangement links TRBV28 to TRBJ2-1; a possible D gene is TRBD2 (6 bases). The germline gives CDR1 MDHEN, CDR2 SYDVKM. The CDR3 contains 12 residues. V was cut by 3 bases and J by 10 bases, with 10 bases left in between. CDR3 bases: TGTGCCAGCAGTTTTGGGACTCCGGAGCAGTTCTTC. Protein sequence: CASSFGTPEQFF.

This clonotype showed up many times. The chain couples TRBV27 to TRBJ1-2, with 7 bases lining up with TRBD1. The junction had 12 bases not matched to a gene; V was cut back by 5 bases and J by 3 bases. CDR3 size: 16 residues. Germline CDR1 is MNHEY and CDR2 is SMNVEV (reference sequence). The CDR3 loop reads CASSPSTGTVDYGYTF. The CDR3 DNA reads TGTGCCAGCAGTCCTTCGACAGGGACAGTCGACTATGGCTACACCTTC.

This clonotype was observed at least ten times. V gene TRBV19 combines with J gene TRBJ2-5; 8 bases line up with TRBD1. With V trimmed by 6 bases and J by 5 bases, 8 bases remained unmatched. The CDR3 has 14 residues. Germline-derived CDR1 and CDR2 are LNHDA and SQIVND (reference sequence). Here the CDR3 DNA reads TGTGCCAGTAGCCTTGCAGGGGGCATCGAGACCCAGTACTTC. This gives the protein CASSLAGGIETQYF.

The rearrangement links TRBV12-3 or TRBV12-4 to TRBJ1-1; D remains ambiguous. V was clipped by 8 bases and J by 8 bases, with 15 bases between them. The CDR3 length is 12 residues. This chain's CDR3 is CASQTGVAEAFF. The CDR3 DNA reads TGTGCCAGCCAAACCGGGGTAGCCGAAGCTTTCTTT.

This clonotype was detected many times. The chain couples TRBV5-1 to TRBJ2-4; perhaps TRBD1 as D (7 bases). Trimming shortened V by 0 bases and J by 1 base, and 11 bases separated the two germline ends. Germline CDR1 reads SGHRS; CDR2 reads YFSETQ. The CDR3 length is 16 residues. CDR3 sequence (DNA): TGCGCCAGCAGCTTGGGCGGGACAGTCGCCAAAAACATTCAGTACTTC. This sequence encodes CASSLGGTVAKNIQYF.

V is TRBV7-2 and J is TRBJ1-4; a possible D gene is TRBD1 (6 bases). CDR3 length equals 16 residues. The germline V gene encodes CDR1 SGHTA and CDR2 FQGNSA. The V end lost 3 bases, the J end lost 1 base, and 12 bases lay between the germline ends. The CDR3 nucleotides read TGTGCCAGCAGCTTGAAACAGGGTCTAACTAATGAAAAACTGTTTTTT. As protein: CASSLKQGLTNEKLFF.

This clonotype has a handful of counts. The gene calls are TRBV7-9 and TRBJ1-1; 7 bases fit TRBD1. This CDR3 comprises 13 residues. Trimming cost V 6 bases and J 8 bases; bases outside gene matches: 9. The germline CDR1 and CDR2 sequences are SEHNR and FQNEAQ (reference sequence). CDR3 nucleotide sequence: TGTGCCAGCAGAAGCACAGGGGCCGGAGAAGCTTTCTTT. It translates to CASRSTGAGEAFF.

This clonotype has ten or more counts. The gene calls are TRBV27 and TRBJ1-2, with 7 bases identical to TRBD1. After removal of 0 bases from V and 4 bases from J, the junction contained 5 bases not matched to a gene. The V gene's germline CDR1 is MNHEY and CDR2 SMNVEV (reference sequence). This CDR3 has 15 amino acids. CDR3 nucleotides: TGTGCCAGCAGTTTATCGGGGGACAGTTTCTATGGCTACACCTTC. This codes for CASSLSGDSFYGYTF.

This clonotype occurred many times. The gene calls are TRBV29-1 and TRBJ2-6; D could derive from TRBD1 or TRBD2 (6 bases each). The CDR3 is 14 amino acids. Germline V lookup: CDR1 SQVTM, CDR2 ANQGSEA. Deletions cut 2 bases from V and 4 bases from J, with 9 bases between. The CDR3, as DNA: TGCAGCGTTGAACAGGGGAGGGGGGCCAACGTCCTGACTTTC. It codes for CSVEQGRGANVLTF. The full variable domain, completed using reference TRBV29-1 and TRBJ2-6, is SAVISQKPSRDICQRGTSLTIQCQVDSQVTMMFWYRQQPGQSLTLIATANQGSEATYESGFVIDKFPISRPNLTFSTLTVSNMSPEDSSIYLCSVEQGRGANVLTFGAGSRLTVL.

This chain joins TRBV5-6 and TRBJ2-5; D is unclear. Per germline, CDR1 SGHDT and CDR2 YYEEEE. The V gene lost 5 bases and the J gene lost 3 bases, with 11 bases spanning the gap. This CDR3 is 13 amino acids long. The CDR3 DNA is TGTGCCAGCAGGGTTTCCCCTGAAGAGACCCAGTACTTC. Encoded protein: CASRVSPEETQYF.

This clonotype was counted only a few times. The chain couples TRBV5-6 to TRBJ2-5, with D uncertain. V shed 1 base and J shed 2 bases, with 9 bases lying between them. The V gene's germline CDR1 is SGHDT and CDR2 YYEEEE. The CDR3 consists of 14 residues. CDR3 sequence reads: CASSLWPPQETQYF. For the CDR3, the DNA is TGTGCCAGCAGCTTGTGGCCCCCTCAAGAGACCCAGTACTTC.

The rearrangement joins TRBV12-3 or TRBV12-4 to TRBJ2-1, with D perhaps matching TRBD2 (7 bases). V gave up 6 bases and J gave up 9 bases, with 15 bases separating them. The CDR3 has 13 amino acids. In DNA form, the CDR3 reads TGTGCCAGCAGATATAATAGGGGGGGTGAGCAGTTCTTC. Residues: CASRYNRGGEQFF.

This clonotype was observed many times. CDR3 in amino acids: CATSDSPGGEQFF. DNA for the CDR3: TGTGCCACCAGTGATTCTCCTGGGGGTGAGCAGTTCTTC. The chain recombines TRBV24-1 with TRBJ2-1; the D gene could be TRBD1 or TRBD2 (5 bases each). Germline CDR1 KGHDR, CDR2 SFDVKD. Trimming pared 2 bases from V and 9 bases from J, leaving 10 bases between. CDR3 length: 13 residues.

This clonotype was observed at least ten times. Here the CDR3 reads CASSLGRTIDTQYF. The CDR3, as DNA: TGTGCCAGCAGCCTAGGCCGGACGATTGATACGCAGTATTTT. The chain employs TRBV7-9 and TRBJ2-3; D unresolved. V was clipped by 5 bases and J by 6 bases, with 15 bases between them. The CDR3 covers 14 residues. Looked up from germline, CDR1 is SEHNR and CDR2 is FQNEAQ (reference sequence).